Listed below are T cell receptor beta chains from one sample, sequenced in a study of shared clonotypes between healthy human individuals. The assay was immunoSEQ multiplex PCR, and TCRdb's table has in-frame clones only and misses some. This table has hundreds of thousands of clones, approximately 92% appearing once. The sequencing input was naive CD8+ T cells sorted from blood. These receptors originate from a man aged 25 to 40 in good health. The CDR3 runs from the conserved cysteine through the conserved F or W. A D gene is named only where the DNA matches it firmly. Not every row has a clone size; where given, it reads once, few, many or a size class.

>NA|NA|TRBJ2-7|TRBV19
TGTGCCAGTAGTATCCTCCCTGGATTTCCGGGGAGCTCCTACGAGCAGTACTTC
CASSILPGFPGSSYEQYF
>TRBD2|NA|TRBJ2-5|TRBV28
TGTGCCAGCAGTCTCCGACTAGCGGGAGTCTCCCAAGAGACCCAGTACTTC
CASSLRLAGVSQETQYF
>NA|NA|TRBJ2-2|TRBV5-6
TGTGCCAGCAGCTTGGCCCGCCAAGCTGGCACCGGGGAGCTGTTTTTT
CASSLARQAGTGELFF
>TRBD1|NA|TRBJ1-5|TRBV5-4
TGTGCCAGCAGCTGGGGACAGGGGGCAAATCAGCCCCAGCATTTT
CASSWGQGANQPQHF
>TRBD2|NA|TRBJ2-7|TRBV27
TGTGCCAGCAGTTTAGGGCGGGAGGACTACGAGCAGTACTTC
CASSLGREDYEQYF
>NA|NA|TRBJ2-7|TRBV7-9
TGTGCCAGCAATATACAGGGATACGAGCAGTACTTC
CASNIQGYEQYF
>NA|NA|TRBJ2-1|TRBV11-2
TGTGCCAGCAGCTTAGTTGCACTTCGTCTCAATGAGCAGTTCTTC
CASSLVALRLNEQFF
>NA|NA|TRBJ2-1|TRBV7-9
TGTGCCAGCAGCTTAGCGAGTACGTTGAATGAGCAGTTCTTC
CASSLASTLNEQFF
>NA|NA|TRBJ2-2|TRBV27
TGTGCCAGCAGTTTATTAAGTACCGGGGAGCTGTTTTTT
CASSLLSTGELFF
>TRBD2|once|TRBJ2-4|TRBV28
TGTGCCAGCACAACGGGCAGGGAGGGCAACATTCAGTACTTC
CASTTGREGNIQYF